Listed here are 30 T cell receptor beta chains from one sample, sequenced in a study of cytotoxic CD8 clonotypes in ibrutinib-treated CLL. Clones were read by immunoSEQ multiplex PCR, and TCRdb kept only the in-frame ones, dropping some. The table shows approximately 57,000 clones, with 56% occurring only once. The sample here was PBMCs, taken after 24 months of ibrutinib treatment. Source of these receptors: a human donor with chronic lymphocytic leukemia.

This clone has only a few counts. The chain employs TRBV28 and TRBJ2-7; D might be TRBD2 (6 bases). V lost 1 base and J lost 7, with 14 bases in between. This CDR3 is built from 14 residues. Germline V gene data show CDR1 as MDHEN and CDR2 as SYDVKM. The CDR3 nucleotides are TGTGCCAGCAGTTTATTTGCGCCCAGCGGGGAGCAGTACTTC. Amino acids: CASSLFAPSGEQYF.

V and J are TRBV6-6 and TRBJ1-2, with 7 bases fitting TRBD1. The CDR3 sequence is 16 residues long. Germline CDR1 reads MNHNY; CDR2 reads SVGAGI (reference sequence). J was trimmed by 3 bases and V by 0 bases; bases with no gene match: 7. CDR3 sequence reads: CASSYSLRGQDYGYTF. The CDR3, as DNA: TGTGCCAGCAGTTACTCCCTCCGTGGACAGGACTATGGCTACACCTTC.

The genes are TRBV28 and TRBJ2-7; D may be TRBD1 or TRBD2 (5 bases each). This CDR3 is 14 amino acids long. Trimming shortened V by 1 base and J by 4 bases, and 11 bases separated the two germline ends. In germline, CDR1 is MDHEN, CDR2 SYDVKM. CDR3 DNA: TGTGCCAGCAGTTTATTGGGACGGGCTTACGAGCAGTACTTC. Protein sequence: CASSLLGRAYEQYF.

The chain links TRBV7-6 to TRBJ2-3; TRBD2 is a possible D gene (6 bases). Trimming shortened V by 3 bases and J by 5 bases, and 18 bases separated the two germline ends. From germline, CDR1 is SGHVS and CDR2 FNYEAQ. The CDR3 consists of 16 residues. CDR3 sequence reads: CASSLGVGAGKDTQYF. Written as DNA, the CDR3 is TGTGCCAGCAGCTTGGGGGTAGGGGCGGGAAAAGATACGCAGTATTTT.

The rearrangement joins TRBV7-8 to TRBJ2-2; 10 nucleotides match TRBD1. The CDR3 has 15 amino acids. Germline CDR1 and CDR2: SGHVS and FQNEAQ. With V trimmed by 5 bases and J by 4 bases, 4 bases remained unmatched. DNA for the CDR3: TGTGCCAGCAGCCCCCGGACAGGGGGCACCGGGGAGCTGTTTTTT. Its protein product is CASSPRTGGTGELFF.

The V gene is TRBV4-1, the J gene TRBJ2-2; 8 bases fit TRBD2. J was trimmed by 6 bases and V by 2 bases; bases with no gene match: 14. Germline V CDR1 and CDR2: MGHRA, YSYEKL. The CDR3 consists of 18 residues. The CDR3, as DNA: TGCGCCAGCAGCCAATCGCCGATGGGACTAGTTGCCCCCGGGGAGCTGTTTTTT. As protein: CASSQSPMGLVAPGELFF.

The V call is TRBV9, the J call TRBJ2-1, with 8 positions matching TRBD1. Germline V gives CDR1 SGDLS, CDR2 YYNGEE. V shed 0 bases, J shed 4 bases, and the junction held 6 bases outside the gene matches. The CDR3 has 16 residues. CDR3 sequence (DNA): TGTGCCAGCAGCGTAGAACTCGGGACAGGTTACAATGAGCAGTTCTTC. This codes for CASSVELGTGYNEQFF.

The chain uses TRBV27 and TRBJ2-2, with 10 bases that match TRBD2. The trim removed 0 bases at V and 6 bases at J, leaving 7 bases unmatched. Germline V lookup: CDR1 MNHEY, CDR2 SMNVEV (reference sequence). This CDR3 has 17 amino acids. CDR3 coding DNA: TGTGCCAGCAGTTTATCCCTGAGACTAGCGGGTTCCGGGGAGCTGTTTTTT. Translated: CASSLSLRLAGSGELFF.

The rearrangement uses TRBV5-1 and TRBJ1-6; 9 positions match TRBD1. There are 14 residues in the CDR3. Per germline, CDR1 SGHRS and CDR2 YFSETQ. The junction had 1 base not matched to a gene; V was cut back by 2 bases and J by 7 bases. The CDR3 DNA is TGCGCCAGCAGCTTCGGGACAGGGAATTCACCCCTCCACTTT. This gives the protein CASSFGTGNSPLHF.

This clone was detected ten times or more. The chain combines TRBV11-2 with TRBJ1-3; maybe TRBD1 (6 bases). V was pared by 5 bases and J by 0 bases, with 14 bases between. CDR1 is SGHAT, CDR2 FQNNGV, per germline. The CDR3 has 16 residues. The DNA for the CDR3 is TGTGCCAGCAGCCAAGGGGACATTACCTCTGGAAACACCATATATTTT. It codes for CASSQGDITSGNTIYF.

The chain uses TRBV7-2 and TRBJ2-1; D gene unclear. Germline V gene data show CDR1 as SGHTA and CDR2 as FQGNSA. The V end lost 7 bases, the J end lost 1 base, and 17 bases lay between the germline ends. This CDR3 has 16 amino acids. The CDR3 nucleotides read TGTGCCAGCACCCGGTTTAGGCTAAATTCCTACAATGAGCAGTTCTTC. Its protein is CASTRFRLNSYNEQFF.

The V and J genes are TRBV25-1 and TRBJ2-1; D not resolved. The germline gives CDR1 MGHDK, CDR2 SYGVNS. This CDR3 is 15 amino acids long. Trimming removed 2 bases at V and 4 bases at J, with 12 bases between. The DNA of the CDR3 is TGTGCCAGCAGTGAAATGCGGAGCCCATACAATGAGCAGTTCTTC. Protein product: CASSEMRSPYNEQFF.

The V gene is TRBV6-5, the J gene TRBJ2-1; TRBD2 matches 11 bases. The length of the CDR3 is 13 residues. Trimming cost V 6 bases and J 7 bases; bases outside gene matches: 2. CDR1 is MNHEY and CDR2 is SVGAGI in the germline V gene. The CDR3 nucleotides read TGTGCCAGCAGGGGGACTAGCGGAAATGAGCAGTTCTTC. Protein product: CASRGTSGNEQFF.

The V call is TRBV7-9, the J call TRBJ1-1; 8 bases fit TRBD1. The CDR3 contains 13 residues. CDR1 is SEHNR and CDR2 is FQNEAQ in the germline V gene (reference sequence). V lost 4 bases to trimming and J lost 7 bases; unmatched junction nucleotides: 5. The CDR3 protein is CASSSGTGHEAFF. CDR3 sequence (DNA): TGTGCCAGCAGCTCAGGGACAGGCCATGAAGCTTTCTTT.

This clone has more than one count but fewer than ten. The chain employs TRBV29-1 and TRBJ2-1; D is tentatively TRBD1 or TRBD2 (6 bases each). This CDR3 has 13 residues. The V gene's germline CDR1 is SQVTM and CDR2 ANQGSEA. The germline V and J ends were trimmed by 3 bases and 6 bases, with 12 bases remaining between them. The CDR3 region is CSVDRGGGNEQFF. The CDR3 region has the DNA TGCAGCGTTGATCGTGGAGGGGGCAATGAGCAGTTCTTC.

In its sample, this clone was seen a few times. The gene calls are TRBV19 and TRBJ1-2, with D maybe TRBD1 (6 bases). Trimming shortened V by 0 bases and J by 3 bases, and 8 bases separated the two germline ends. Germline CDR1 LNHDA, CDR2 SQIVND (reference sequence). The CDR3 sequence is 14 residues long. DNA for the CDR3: TGTGCCAGTAGTATAGACAGGGGAGACTATGGCTACACCTTC. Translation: CASSIDRGDYGYTF.

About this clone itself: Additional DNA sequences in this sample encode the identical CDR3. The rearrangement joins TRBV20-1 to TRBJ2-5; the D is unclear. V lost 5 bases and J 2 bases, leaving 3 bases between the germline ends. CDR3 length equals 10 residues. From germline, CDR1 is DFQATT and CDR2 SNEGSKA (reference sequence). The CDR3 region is CSASQETQYF. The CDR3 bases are TGCAGTGCTTCACAAGAGACCCAGTACTTC.

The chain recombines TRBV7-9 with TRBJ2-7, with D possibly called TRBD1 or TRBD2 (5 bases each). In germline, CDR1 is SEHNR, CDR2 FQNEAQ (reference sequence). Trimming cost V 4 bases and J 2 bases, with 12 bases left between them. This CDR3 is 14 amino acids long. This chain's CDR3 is CASSSWDGTYEQYF. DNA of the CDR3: TGTGCCAGCAGCTCCTGGGACGGCACCTACGAGCAGTACTTC.

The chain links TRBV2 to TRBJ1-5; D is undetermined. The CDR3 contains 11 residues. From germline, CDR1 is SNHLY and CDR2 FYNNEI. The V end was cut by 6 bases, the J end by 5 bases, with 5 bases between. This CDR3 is CASRRDQPQHF. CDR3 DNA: TGTGCCAGCAGGCGGGATCAGCCCCAGCATTTT.

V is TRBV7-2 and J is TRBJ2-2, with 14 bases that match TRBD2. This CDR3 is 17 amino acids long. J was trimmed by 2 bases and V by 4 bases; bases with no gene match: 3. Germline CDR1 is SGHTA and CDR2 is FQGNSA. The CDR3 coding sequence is TGTGCCAGCAGCTCCGGACTAGCGGGAGGTAACACCGGGGAGCTGTTTTTT. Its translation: CASSSGLAGGNTGELFF.

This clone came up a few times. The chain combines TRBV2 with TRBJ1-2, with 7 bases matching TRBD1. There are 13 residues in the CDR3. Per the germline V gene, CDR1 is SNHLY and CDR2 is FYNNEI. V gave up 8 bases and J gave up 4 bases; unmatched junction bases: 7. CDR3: CASSGQSAYGYTF. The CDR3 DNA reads TGTGCCAGCTCGGGACAGTCCGCCTATGGCTACACCTTC.

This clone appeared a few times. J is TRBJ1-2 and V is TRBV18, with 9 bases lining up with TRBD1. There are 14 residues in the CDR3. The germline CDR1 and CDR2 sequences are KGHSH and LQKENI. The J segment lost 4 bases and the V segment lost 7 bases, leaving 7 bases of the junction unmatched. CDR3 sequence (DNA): TGTGCCAGCTTACCGGGACAGGGAAGCTATGGCTACACCTTC. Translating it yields CASLPGQGSYGYTF.

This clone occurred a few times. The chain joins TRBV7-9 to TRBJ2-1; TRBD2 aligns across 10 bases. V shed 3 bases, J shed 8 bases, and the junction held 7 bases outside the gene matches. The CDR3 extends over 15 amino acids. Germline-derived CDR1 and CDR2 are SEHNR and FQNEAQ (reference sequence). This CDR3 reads CASSFETSGPDEQFF. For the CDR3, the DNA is TGTGCCAGCAGCTTCGAGACTAGCGGGCCCGATGAGCAGTTCTTC.

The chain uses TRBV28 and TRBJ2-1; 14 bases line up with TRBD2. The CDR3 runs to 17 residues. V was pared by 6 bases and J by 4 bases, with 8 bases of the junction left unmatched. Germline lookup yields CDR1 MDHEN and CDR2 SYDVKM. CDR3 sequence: CASRGTSGSDWYNEQFF. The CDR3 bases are TGTGCCAGCAGAGGGACTAGCGGGAGTGACTGGTACAATGAGCAGTTCTTC.

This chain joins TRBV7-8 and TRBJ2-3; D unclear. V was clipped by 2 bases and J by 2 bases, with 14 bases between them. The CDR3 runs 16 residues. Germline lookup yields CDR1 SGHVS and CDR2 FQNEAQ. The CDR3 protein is CASSLLVRTYTDTQYF. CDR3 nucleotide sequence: TGTGCCAGCAGCTTACTCGTGCGGACGTACACAGATACGCAGTATTTT.

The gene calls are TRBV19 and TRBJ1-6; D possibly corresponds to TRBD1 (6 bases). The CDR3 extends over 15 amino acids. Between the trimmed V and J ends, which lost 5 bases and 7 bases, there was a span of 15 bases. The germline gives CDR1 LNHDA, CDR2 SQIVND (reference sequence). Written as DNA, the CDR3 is TGTGCCAGTAGTCCGACCGGACAGAGAAATTCACCCCTCCACTTT. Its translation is CASSPTGQRNSPLHF.

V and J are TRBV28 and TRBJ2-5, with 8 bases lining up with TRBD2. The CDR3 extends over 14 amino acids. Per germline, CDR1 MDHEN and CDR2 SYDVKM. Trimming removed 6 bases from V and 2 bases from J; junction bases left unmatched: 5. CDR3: CASSLGGGQETQYF. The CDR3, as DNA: TGTGCCAGCAGCCTTGGCGGGGGGCAAGAGACCCAGTACTTC.

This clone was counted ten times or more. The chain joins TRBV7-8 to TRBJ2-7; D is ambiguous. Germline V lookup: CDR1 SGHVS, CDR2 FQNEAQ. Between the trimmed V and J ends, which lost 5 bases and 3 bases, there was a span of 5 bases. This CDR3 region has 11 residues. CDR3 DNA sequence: TGTGCCAGCAGCCTCCTCTACGAGCAGTACTTC. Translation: CASSLLYEQYF.

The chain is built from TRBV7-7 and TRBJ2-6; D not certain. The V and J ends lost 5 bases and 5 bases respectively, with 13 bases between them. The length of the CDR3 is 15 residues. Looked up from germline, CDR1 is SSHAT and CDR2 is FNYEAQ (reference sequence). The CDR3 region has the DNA TGTGCCAGCAGCCCGCAACAAAGTCGGGCCAACGTCCTGACTTTC. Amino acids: CASSPQQSRANVLTF.

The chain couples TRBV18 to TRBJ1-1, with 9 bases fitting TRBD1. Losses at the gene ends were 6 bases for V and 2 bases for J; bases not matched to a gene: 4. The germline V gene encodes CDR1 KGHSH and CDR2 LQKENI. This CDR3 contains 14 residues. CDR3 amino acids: CASSQQGANTEAFF. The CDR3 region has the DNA TGTGCCAGCTCTCAACAGGGGGCCAACACTGAAGCTTTCTTT.